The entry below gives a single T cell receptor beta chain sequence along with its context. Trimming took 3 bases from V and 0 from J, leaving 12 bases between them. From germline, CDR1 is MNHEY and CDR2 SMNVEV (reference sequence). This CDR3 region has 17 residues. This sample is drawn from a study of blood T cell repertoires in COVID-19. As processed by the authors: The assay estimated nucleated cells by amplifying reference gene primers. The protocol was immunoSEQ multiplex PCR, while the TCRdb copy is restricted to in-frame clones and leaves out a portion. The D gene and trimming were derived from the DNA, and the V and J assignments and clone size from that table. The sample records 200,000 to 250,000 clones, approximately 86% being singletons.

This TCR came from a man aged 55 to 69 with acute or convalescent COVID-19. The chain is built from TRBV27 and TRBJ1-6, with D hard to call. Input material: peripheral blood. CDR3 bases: TGTGCCAGCAGTTTTTTGGCCCGAAGCTCCTATAATTCACCCCTCCACTTT. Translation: CASSFLARSSYNSPLHF.